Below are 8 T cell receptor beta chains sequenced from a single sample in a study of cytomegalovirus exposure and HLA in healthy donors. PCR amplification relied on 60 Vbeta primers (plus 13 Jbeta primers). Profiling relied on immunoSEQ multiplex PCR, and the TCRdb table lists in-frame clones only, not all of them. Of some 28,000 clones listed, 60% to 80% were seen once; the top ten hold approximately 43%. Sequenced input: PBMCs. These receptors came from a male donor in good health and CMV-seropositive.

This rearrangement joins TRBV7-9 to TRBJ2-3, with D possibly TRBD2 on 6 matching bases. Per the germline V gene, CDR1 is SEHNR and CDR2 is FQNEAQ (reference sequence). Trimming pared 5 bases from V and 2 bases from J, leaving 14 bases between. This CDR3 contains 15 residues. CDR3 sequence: CASSPAGFLTDTQYF. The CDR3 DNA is TGTGCCAGCAGCCCGGCGGGGTTCCTCACAGATACGCAGTATTTT.

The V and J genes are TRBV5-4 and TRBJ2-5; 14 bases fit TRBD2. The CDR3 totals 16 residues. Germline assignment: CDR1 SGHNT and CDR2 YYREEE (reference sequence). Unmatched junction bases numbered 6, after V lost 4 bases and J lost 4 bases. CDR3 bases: TGTGCCAGCAGCCCCGGGACTAGCGGGAGAAGAGAGACCCAGTACTTC. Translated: CASSPGTSGRRETQYF.

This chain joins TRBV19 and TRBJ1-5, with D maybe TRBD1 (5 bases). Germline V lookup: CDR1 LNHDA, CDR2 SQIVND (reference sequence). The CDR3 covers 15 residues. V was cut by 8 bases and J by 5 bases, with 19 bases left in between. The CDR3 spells CASGPQGLRDQPQHF. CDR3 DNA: TGTGCCAGTGGCCCCCAGGGACTTCGGGATCAGCCCCAGCATTTT.

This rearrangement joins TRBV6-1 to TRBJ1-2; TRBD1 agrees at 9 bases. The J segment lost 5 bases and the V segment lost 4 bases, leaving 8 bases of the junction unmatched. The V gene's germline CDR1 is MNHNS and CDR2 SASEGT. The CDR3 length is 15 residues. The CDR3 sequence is CASSAEGQGWYGYTF. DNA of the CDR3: TGTGCCAGCAGTGCCGAGGGACAGGGTTGGTATGGCTACACCTTC.

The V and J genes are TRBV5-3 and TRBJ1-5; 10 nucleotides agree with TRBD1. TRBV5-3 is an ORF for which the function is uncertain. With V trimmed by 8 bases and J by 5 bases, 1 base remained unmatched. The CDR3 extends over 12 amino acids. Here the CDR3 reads CASGTGDQPQHF. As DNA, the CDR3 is TGTGCCAGTGGGACAGGGGATCAGCCCCAGCATTTT.

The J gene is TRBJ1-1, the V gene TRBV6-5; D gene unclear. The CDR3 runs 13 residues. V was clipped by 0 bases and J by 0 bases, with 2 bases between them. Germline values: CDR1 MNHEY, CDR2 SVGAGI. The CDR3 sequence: CASSYSVNTEAFF. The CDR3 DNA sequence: TGTGCCAGCAGTTACTCCGTGAACACTGAAGCTTTCTTT.

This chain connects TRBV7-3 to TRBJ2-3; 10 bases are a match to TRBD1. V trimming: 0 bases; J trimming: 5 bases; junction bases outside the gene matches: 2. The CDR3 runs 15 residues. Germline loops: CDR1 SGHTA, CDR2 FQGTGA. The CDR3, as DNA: TGTGCCAGCAGCTTAACGGGGACAGGGGTAGATACGCAGTATTTT. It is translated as CASSLTGTGVDTQYF.

The CDR3 coding sequence is TGTGCCAGCAGTTACTCGTACCGGGTAGGCAATCAGCCCCAGCATTTT. This encodes CASSYSYRVGNQPQHF. This sequence joins TRBV6-5 and TRBJ1-5, with D uncertain. This CDR3 has 16 amino acids. The germline gives CDR1 MNHEY, CDR2 SVGAGI. Deletions cut 0 bases from V and 2 bases from J, with 11 bases between.